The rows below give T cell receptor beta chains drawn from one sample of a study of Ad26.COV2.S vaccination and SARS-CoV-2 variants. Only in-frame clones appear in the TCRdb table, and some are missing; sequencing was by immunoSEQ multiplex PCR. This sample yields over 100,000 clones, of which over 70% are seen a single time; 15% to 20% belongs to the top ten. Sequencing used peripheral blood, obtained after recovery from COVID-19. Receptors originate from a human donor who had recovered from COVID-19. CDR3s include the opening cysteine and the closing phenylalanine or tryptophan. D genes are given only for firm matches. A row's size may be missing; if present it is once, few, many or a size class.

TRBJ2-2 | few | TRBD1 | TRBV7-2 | TGTGCCAGCAGCTTAGCAGGACAGGGTTTGGGAGAGCTGTTTTTT | CASSLAGQGLGELFF
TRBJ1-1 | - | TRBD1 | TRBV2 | TGTGCCAGCTGTACCGGGACAGATAACACTGAAGCTTTCTTT | CASCTGTDNTEAFF
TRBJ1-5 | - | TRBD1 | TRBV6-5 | TGTGCCAGCAGGAAGACAGGGGCTGAGAGTCAGCCCCAGCATTTT | CASRKTGAESQPQHF
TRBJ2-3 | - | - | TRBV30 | TGTGCCTGCACGAACAGCCCCAGCACAGATACGCAGTATTTT | CACTNSPSTDTQYF
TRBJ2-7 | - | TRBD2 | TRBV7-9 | TGTGCCAGCAGCTTTAGGGAGGGGAAGGGCGAGCAGTACTTC | CASSFREGKGEQYF
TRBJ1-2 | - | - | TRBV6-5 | TGTGCCAGCAGGGACCTTGGATTTTATGGCTACACCTTC | CASRDLGFYGYTF
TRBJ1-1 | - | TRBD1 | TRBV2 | TGTGCCAGCAGTGTTAACAGGGGGGACACTGAAGCTTTCTTT | CASSVNRGDTEAFF
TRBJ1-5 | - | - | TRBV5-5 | TGTGCCAGCAGCTTACGACCAAACCAGCCCCAGCATTTT | CASSLRPNQPQHF
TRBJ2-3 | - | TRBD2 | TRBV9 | TGTGCCAGCAGCGTAGGAGCGGGGTCTACAGATACGCAGTATTTT | CASSVGAGSTDTQYF
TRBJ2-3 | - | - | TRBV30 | TGTGCCTGGGGGTTATGGGGCCGGTACACAGATACGCAGTATTTT | CAWGLWGRYTDTQYF